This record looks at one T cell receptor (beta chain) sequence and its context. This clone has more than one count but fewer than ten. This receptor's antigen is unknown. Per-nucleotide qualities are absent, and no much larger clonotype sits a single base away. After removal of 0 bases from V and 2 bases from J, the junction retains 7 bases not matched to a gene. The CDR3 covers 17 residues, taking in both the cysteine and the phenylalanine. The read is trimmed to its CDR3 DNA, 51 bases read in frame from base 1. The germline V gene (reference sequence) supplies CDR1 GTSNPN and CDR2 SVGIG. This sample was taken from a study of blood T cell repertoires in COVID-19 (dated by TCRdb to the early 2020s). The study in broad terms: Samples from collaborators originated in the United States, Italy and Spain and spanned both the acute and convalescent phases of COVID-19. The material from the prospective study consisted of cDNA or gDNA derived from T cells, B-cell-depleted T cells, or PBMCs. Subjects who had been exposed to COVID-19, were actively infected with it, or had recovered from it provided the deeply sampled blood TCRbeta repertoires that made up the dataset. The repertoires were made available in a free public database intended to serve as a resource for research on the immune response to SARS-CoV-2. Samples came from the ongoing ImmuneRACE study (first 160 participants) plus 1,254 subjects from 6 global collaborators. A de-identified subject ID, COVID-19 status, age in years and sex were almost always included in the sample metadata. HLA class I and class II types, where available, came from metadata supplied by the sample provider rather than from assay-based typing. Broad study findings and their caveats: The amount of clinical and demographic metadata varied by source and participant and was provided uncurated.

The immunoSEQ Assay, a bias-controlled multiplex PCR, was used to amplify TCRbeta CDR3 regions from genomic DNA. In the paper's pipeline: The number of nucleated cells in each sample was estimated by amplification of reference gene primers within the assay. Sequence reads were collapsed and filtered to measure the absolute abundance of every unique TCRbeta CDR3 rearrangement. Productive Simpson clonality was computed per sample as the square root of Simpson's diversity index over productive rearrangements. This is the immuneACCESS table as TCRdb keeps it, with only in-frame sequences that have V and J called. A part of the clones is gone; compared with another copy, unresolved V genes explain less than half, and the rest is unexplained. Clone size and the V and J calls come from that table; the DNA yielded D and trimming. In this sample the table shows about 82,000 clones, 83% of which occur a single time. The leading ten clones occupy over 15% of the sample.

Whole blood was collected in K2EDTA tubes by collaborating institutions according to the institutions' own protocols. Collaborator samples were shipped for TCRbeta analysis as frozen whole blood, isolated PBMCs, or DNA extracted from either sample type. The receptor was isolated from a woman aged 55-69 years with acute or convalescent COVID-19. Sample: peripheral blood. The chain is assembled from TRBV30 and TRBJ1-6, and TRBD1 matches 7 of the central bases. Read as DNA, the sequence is TGTGCCTGGAGTGTACCATGGCAGGGGGCCTATAATTCACCCCTCCACTTT. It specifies CAWSVPWQGAYNSPLHF.